Sequencing of this TCR beta chain was carried out in a study of technical replicates of blood from a handful of donors. Assay used: immunoSEQ multiplex PCR; TCRdb lists only in-frame clones, some missing. The sample holds about 88,000 clones, around 94% seen once. The sequenced sample consisted of T cells isolated from PBMCs. This receptor was taken from a human donor in good health.

In DNA, the CDR3 is TGTGCCTGGAGCCCCACAGGAGATTCGCAGTACTTC. Translation gives CAWSPTGDSQYF. The rearrangement uses TRBV30 and TRBJ2-5; D is possibly TRBD1 (5 bases). The CDR3 is 12 residues long. CDR1 and CDR2 from the germline V gene are GTSNPN and SVGIG (reference sequence). V was cut by 3 bases and J by 11 bases, with 16 bases left in between. Full variable domain (missing parts from reference TRBV30 and TRBJ2-5): SQTIHQWPATLVQPVGSPLSLECTVEGTSNPNLYWYRQAAGRGLQLLFYSVGIGQISSEVPQNLSASRPQDRQFILSSKKLLLSDSGFYLCAWSPTGDSQYFGPGTRLLVL.